These 12 T cell receptor beta chains were all obtained from the same sample, sequenced in a study of CD8 T cells in ankylosing spondylitis. TCRdb re-analysed the 5' RACE reads in MiXCR, keeping a single row per CDR3 protein. Among tens of thousands of distinct CDR3 sequences, roughly 11% were seen once, and the ten largest hold 1.2% to 1.5%. Sequenced input: blood, either unsorted or a sorted T cell fraction (not recorded which). These receptors all come from a male donor with ankylosing spondylitis or in good health (not recorded which).

This clonotype was detected ten times or more. The genes are TRBV29-1 and TRBJ2-5; D is unresolved. The germline V gene encodes CDR1 SQVTM and CDR2 ANQGSEA. Trimming took off 5 bases at V and 4 bases at J, with 8 bases between the two ends. The CDR3 covers 11 residues. CDR3 nucleotides: TGCAGCGTTAGAGCGAGAGAGACCCAGTACTTC. Amino acids: CSVRARETQYF. The complete variable domain, with remaining parts taken from reference TRBV29-1 and TRBJ2-5, reads SAVISQKPSRDICQRGTSLTIQCQVDSQVTMMFWYRQQPGQSLTLIATANQGSEATYESGFVIDKFPISRPNLTFSTLTVSNMSPEDSSIYLCSVRARETQYFGPGTRLLVL.

In its sample, this clonotype was seen a few times. The chain couples TRBV5-1 to TRBJ2-2; D gene uncertain. V was shortened by 4 bases and J by 0 bases, with 10 bases between the two germline ends. The CDR3 length is 15 residues. Germline CDR1 SGHRS, CDR2 YFSETQ. CDR3 sequence (DNA): TGCGCCAGCAGCGCTTCCCCCCCGAACACCGGGGAGCTGTTTTTT. Amino acid sequence: CASSASPPNTGELFF.

This clonotype was seen at least ten times. This chain links TRBV24-1 with TRBJ2-2; tentative D call: TRBD1 (5 bases). The CDR3 has 13 amino acids. The V gene lost 7 bases and the J gene lost 4 bases, with 9 bases spanning the gap. CDR1 is KGHDR, CDR2 SFDVKD, per germline. The CDR3, as DNA: TGTGCCACCAGGGGGCTATCCACCGGGGAGCTGTTTTTT. It encodes CATRGLSTGELFF.

The chain combines TRBV28 with TRBJ1-5; unclear D gene. The CDR3 length is 13 residues. Germline CDR1 and CDR2: MDHEN and SYDVKM. V was cut by 6 bases and J by 5 bases, with 11 bases left in between. CDR3 sequence reads: CASSDLDDQPQHF. The CDR3 coding sequence is TGTGCCAGCAGCGACCTTGACGATCAGCCCCAGCATTTT.

Many counts were recorded for this clonotype. This chain uses TRBV5-6 with TRBJ1-1; 8 bases agree with TRBD1. This CDR3 contains 15 residues. CDR1 is SGHDT and CDR2 is YYEEEE in the germline V gene. With 0 bases clipped from V and 4 bases from J, the junction kept 5 bases outside the gene matches. As DNA, the CDR3 is TGTGCCAGCAGCTTGGGGACAGGGCGGATCACTGAAGCTTTCTTT. Protein product: CASSLGTGRITEAFF.

This clonotype appeared many times. The chain employs TRBV29-1 and TRBJ1-2; possible D gene TRBD1, 6 bases. Trimming removed 4 bases at V and 2 bases at J, with 8 bases between. The germline gives CDR1 SQVTM, CDR2 ANQGSEA. The CDR3 totals 12 residues. The CDR3 DNA follows: TGCAGCGTTGGGGGGCAGAACTATGGCTACACCTTC. It translates to CSVGGQNYGYTF.

This clonotype was counted at least ten times. The chain recombines TRBV15 with TRBJ1-5; 8 nucleotides line up with TRBD1. V dropped 4 bases and J dropped 3; count of bases not matched to a gene: 5. The CDR3 is 15 residues long. Germline CDR1 LNHNV, CDR2 YYDKDF (reference sequence). The CDR3 bases are TGTGCCACCAGCAATGAGGGACAGGACAATCAGCCCCAGCATTTT. This codes for CATSNEGQDNQPQHF.

The table lists this clonotype with many counts. The rearrangement joins TRBV4-1 to TRBJ2-4, with a tentative D call TRBD1 (6 bases). Germline V gives CDR1 MGHRA, CDR2 YSYEKL. The CDR3 sequence is 16 residues long. Trimming pared 1 base from V and 6 bases from J, leaving 16 bases between. The CDR3 nucleotides are TGCGCCAGCAGCCAAGGGCCGACAGGAAGGCCAAACATTCAGTACTTC. It codes for CASSQGPTGRPNIQYF.

Many counts were recorded for this clonotype. V is TRBV29-1 and J is TRBJ2-3; 16 nucleotides match TRBD2. The CDR3 loop spans 15 amino acids. V was clipped by 7 bases and J by 1 base; unmatched bases: 2. In germline, CDR1 is SQVTM, CDR2 ANQGSEA. CDR3 nucleotides: TGCAGCGCCGGGACTAGCGGGGGGGGCACAGATACGCAGTATTTT. Its protein product is CSAGTSGGGTDTQYF.

This clonotype was seen more than once but under ten times. This chain uses TRBV7-8 with TRBJ2-1; no firm D call. This CDR3 is built from 11 residues. Trimming shortened V by 1 base and J by 15 bases, and 10 bases separated the two germline ends. Looked up from germline, CDR1 is SGHVS and CDR2 is FQNEAQ. Here the CDR3 DNA reads TGTGCCAGCAGCTTAGGGGCCCCCCCGTTCTTC. It encodes CASSLGAPPFF.

At least ten counts were recorded for this clonotype. The chain employs TRBV7-8 and TRBJ2-7; D is unclear. The CDR3 is 15 amino acids. The V end lost 6 bases, the J end lost 4 bases, and 19 bases lay between the germline ends. Germline V gene sequence: CDR1 SGHVS, CDR2 FQNEAQ. CDR3 coding DNA: TGTGCCAGCAGTGACGCCAGAAGAGCGCCTTACGAGCAGTACTTC. It is translated as CASSDARRAPYEQYF.

This clonotype came up many times. The CDR3 sequence: CASSMMDSYGYTF. CDR3 DNA: TGTGCCAGCAGCATGATGGACAGTTATGGCTACACCTTC. The gene calls are TRBV9 and TRBJ1-2, with D possibly being TRBD1 (6 bases). Germline V gives CDR1 SGDLS, CDR2 YYNGEE. This CDR3 spans 13 amino acids. V shed 4 bases and J shed 5 bases, with 12 bases lying between them.